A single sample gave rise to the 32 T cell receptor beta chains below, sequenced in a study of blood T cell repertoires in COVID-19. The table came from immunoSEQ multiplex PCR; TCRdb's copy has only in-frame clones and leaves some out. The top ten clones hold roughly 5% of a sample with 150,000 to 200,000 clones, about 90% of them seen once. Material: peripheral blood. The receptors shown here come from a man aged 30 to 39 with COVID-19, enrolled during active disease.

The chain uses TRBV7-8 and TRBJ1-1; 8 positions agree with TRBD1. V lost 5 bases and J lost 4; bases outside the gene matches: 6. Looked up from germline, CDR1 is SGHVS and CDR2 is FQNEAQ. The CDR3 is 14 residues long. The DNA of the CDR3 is TGTGCCAGCAGCCCTGGACAGGGCGGCACTGAAGCTTTCTTT. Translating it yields CASSPGQGGTEAFF.

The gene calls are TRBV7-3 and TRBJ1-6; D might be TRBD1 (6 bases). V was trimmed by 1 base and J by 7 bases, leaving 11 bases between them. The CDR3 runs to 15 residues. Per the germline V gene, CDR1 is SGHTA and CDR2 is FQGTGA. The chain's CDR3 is CASSLRSQGNSPLHF. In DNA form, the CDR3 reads TGTGCCAGCAGCTTAAGATCCCAGGGGAATTCACCCCTCCACTTT.

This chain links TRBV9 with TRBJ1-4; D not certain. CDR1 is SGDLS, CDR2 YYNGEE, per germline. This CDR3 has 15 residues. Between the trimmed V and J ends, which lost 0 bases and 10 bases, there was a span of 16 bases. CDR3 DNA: TGTGCCAGCAGCGTAGGTGGAGGTTCAGTCGGAAAACTGTTTTTT. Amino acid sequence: CASSVGGGSVGKLFF. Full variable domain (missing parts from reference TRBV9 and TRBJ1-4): DSGVTQTPKHLITATGQRVTLRCSPRSGDLSVYWYQQSLDQGLQFLIQYYNGEERAKGNILERFSAQQFPDLHSELNLSSLELGDSALYFCASSVGGGSVGKLFFGSGTQLSVL.

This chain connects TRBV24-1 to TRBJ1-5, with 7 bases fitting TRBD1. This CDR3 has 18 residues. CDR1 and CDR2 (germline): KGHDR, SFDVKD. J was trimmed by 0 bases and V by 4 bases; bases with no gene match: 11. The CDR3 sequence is CATSDITGTVDSNQPQHF. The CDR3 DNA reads TGTGCCACCAGTGACATAACCGGGACAGTGGATAGCAATCAGCCCCAGCATTTT.

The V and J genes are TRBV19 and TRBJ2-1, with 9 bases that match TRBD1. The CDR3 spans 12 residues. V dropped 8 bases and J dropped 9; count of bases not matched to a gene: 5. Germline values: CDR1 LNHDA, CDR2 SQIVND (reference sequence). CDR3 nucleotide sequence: TGTGCCAGTCAACAGGGGGCTGGTGAGCAGTTCTTC. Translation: CASQQGAGEQFF.

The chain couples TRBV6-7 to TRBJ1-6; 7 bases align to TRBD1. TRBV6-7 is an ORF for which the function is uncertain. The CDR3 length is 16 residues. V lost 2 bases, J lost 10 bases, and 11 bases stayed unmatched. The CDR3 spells CASSYRMTGNGSPLHF. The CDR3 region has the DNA TGTGCCAGCAGTTACCGGATGACAGGGAACGGGTCACCCCTCCACTTT.

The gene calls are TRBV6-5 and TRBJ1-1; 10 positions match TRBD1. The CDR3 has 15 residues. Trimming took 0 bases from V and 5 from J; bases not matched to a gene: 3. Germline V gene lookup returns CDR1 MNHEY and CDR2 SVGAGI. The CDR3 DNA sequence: TGTGCCAGCAGTTACTCCTGGACAGGGGGGACTGAAGCTTTCTTT. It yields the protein CASSYSWTGGTEAFF.

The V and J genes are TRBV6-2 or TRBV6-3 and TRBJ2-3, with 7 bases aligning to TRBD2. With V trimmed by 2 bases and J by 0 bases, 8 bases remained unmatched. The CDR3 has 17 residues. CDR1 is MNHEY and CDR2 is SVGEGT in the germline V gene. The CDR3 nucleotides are TGTGCCAGCAGTTACGAACTAGCGTTCCCTAGCACAGATACGCAGTATTTT. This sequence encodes CASSYELAFPSTDTQYF.

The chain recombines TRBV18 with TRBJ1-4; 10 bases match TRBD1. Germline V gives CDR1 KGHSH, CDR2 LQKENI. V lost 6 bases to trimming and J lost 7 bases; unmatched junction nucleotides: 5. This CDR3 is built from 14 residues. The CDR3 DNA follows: TGTGCCAGCTCCCCGACAGGGGGCAGTGAAAAACTGTTTTTT. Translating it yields CASSPTGGSEKLFF. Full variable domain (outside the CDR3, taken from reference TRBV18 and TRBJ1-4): NAGVMQNPRHLVRRRGQEARLRCSPMKGHSHVYWYRQLPEEGLKFMVYLQKENIIDESGMPKERFSAEFPKEGPSILRIQQVVRGDSAAYFCASSPTGGSEKLFFGSGTQLSVL.

The CDR3 protein is CASTLTPLAHQPQHF. The CDR3 nucleotides are TGTGCCAGCACTTTGACTCCCTTGGCTCATCAGCCCCAGCATTTT. V is TRBV2 and J is TRBJ1-5, with D uncertain. V was cut by 7 bases and J by 5 bases, with 18 bases left in between. Per germline, CDR1 SNHLY and CDR2 FYNNEI. The CDR3 covers 15 residues.

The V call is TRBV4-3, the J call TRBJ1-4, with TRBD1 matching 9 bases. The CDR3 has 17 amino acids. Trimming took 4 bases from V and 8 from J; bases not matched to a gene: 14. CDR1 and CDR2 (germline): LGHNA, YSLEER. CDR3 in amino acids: CASSLLFGTGPPEKLFF. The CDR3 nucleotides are TGCGCCAGCAGCCTCCTCTTCGGGACAGGGCCCCCCGAAAAACTGTTTTTT.

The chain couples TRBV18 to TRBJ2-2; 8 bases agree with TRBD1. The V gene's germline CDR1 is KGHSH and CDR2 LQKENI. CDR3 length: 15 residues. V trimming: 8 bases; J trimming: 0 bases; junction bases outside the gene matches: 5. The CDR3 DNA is TGTGCCAGCCGTGGACAGGGCGCGAACACCGGGGAGCTGTTTTTT. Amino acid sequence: CASRGQGANTGELFF.

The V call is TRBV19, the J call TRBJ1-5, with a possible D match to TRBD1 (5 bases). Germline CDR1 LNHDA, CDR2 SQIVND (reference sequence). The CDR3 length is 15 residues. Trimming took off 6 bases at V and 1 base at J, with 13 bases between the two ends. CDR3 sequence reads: CASSLGGPSNQPQHF. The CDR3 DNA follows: TGTGCCAGTAGCCTGGGGGGTCCCAGCAATCAGCCCCAGCATTTT.

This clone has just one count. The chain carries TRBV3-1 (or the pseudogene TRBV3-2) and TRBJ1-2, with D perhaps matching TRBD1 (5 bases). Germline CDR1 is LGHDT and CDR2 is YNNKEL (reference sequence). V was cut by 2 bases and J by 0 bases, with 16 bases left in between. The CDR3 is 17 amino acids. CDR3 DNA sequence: TGTGCCAGCAGCCAATTACTTTGGCGGACACCTAACTATGGCTACACCTTC. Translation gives CASSQLLWRTPNYGYTF.

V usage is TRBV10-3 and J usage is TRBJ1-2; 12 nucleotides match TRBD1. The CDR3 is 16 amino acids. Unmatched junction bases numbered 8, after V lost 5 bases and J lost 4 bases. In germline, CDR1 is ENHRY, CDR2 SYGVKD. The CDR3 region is CAISPGQGARGYGYTF. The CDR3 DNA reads TGTGCCATCAGTCCGGGACAGGGGGCGCGGGGCTATGGCTACACCTTC.

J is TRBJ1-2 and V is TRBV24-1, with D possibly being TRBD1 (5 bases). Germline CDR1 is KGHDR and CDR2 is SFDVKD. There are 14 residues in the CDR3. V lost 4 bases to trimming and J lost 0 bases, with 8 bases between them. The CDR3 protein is CATSEGEANYGYTF. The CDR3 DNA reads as TGTGCCACCAGTGAAGGGGAAGCTAACTATGGCTACACCTTC.

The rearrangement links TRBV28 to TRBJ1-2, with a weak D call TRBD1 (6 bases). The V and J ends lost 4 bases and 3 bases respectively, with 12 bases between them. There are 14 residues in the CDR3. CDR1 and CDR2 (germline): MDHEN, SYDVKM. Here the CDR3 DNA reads TGTGCCAGCAGTTCGCCGGACAGATACTATGGCTACACCTTC. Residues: CASSSPDRYYGYTF.

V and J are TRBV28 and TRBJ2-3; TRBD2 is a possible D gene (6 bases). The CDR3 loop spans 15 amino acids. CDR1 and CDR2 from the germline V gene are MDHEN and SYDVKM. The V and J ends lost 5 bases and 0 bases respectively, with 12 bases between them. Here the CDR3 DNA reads TGTGCCAGCAGTCTAGCCGGGACTAGCACAGATACGCAGTATTTT. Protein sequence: CASSLAGTSTDTQYF.

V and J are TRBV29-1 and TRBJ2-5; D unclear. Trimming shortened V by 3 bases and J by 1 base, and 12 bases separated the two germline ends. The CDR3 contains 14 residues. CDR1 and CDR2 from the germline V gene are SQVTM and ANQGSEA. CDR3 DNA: TGCAGCGTTGAGGCCCGTCTCACCCAAGAGACCCAGTACTTC. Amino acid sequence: CSVEARLTQETQYF.

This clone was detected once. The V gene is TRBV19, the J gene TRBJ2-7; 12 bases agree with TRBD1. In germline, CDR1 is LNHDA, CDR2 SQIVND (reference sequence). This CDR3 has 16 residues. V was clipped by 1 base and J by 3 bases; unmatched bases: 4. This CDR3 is CASSIGGTGGGYEQYF. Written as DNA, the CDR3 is TGTGCCAGTAGTATAGGAGGGACAGGGGGCGGCTACGAGCAGTACTTC.

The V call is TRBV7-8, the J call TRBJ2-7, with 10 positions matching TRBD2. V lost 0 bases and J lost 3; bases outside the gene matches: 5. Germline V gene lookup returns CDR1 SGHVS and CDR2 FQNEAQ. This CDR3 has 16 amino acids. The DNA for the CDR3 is TGTGCCAGCAGCTTAGCTCTAGCGGGGGTGATCTACGAGCAGTACTTC. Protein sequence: CASSLALAGVIYEQYF.

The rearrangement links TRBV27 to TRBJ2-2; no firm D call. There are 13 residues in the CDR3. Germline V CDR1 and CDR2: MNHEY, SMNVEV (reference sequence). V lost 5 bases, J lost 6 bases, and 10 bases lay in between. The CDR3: CASSAAQAGELFF. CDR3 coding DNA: TGTGCCAGCAGTGCAGCCCAGGCCGGGGAGCTGTTTTTT.

The CDR3 DNA reads TGTGCCTGGAGTGTACAGGGTATAAATCAGCCCCAGCATTTT. Translating gives CAWSVQGINQPQHF. The rearrangement uses TRBV30 and TRBJ1-5; the D gene is possibly TRBD1 (6 bases). Deletions cut 0 bases from V and 4 bases from J, with 10 bases between. The CDR3 runs to 14 residues. Germline V gene sequence: CDR1 GTSNPN, CDR2 SVGIG (reference sequence).

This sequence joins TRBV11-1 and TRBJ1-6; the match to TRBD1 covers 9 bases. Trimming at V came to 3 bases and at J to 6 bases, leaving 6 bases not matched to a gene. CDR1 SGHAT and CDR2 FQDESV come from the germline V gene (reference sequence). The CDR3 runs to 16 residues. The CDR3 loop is CASSLGTGLLNSPLHF. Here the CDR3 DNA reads TGTGCCAGCAGCTTGGGGACAGGGTTACTTAATTCACCCCTCCACTTT.

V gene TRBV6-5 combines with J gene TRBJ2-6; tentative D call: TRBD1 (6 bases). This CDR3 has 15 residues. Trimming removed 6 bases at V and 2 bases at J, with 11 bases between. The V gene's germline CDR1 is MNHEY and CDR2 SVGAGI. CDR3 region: CASSQTGPGANVLTF. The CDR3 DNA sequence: TGTGCCAGCAGCCAAACAGGGCCTGGGGCCAACGTCCTGACTTTC.

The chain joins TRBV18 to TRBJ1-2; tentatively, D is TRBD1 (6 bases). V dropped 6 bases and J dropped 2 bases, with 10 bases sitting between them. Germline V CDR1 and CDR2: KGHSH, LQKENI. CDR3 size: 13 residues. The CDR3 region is CASSGTNNYGYTF. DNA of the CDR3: TGTGCCAGCTCCGGGACAAACAACTATGGCTACACCTTC.

The CDR3 here is CASSNLDSGINTGELFF. In nucleotides, the CDR3 is TGTGCCAGCAGCAACCTGGACAGCGGGATTAACACCGGGGAGCTGTTTTTT. V usage is TRBV11-3 and J usage is TRBJ2-2, with D maybe TRBD2 (7 bases). The CDR3 consists of 17 residues. Germline V gene sequence: CDR1 SGHNT, CDR2 YENEEA. The V end was cut by 5 bases, the J end by 2 bases, with 18 bases between.

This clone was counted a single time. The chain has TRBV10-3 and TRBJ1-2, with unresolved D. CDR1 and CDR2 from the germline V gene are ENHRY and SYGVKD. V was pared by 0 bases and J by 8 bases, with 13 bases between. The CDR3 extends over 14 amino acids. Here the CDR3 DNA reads TGTGCCATCAGTGAGTCCCCTGGCTTCCTCGGCTACACCTTC. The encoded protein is CAISESPGFLGYTF.

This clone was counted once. Here the CDR3 reads CASSLTGGWETQYF. CDR3 in DNA: TGTGCCAGCAGCTTGACAGGGGGCTGGGAGACCCAGTACTTC. The rearrangement uses TRBV5-6 and TRBJ2-5; 9 bases agree with TRBD1. J was trimmed by 5 bases and V by 1 base; bases with no gene match: 3. This CDR3 has 14 amino acids. Germline assignment: CDR1 SGHDT and CDR2 YYEEEE.

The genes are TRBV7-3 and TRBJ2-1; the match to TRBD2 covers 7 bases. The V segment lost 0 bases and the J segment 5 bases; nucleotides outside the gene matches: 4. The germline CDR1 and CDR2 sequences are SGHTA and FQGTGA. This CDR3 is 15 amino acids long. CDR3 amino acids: CASSLTRETNNEQFF. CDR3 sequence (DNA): TGTGCCAGCAGCTTAACGCGGGAGACGAACAATGAGCAGTTCTTC.

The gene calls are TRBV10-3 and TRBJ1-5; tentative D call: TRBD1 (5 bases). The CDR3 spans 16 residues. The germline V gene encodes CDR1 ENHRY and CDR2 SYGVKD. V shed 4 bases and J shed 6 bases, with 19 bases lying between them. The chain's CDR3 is CAISGLGQGLGQPQHF. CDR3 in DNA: TGTGCCATCAGTGGCCTGGGGCAGGGTTTGGGTCAGCCCCAGCATTTT.

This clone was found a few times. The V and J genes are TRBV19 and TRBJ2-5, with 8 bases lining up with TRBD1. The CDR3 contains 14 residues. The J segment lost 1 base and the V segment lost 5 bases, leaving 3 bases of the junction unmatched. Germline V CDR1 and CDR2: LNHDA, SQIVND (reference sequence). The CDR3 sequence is CASSDRGPQETQYF. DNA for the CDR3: TGTGCCAGTAGTGACAGGGGCCCCCAAGAGACCCAGTACTTC.